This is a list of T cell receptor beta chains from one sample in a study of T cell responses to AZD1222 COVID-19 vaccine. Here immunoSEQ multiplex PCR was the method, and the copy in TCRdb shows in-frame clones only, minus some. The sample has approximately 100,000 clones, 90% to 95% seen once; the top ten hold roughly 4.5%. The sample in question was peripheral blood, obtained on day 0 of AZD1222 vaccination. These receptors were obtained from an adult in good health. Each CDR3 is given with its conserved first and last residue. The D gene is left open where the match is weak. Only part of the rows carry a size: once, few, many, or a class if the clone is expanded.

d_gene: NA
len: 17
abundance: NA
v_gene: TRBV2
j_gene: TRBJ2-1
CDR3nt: TGTGCCAGCAGTGAAGTGGGGGGCTCCTTCATCTACAATGAGCAGTTCTTC
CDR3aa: CASSEVGGSFIYNEQFF

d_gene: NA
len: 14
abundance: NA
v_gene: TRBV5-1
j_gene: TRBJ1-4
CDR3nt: TGCGCCAGCAGCTTGGGCAGGGATAATGAAAAACTGTTTTTT
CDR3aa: CASSLGRDNEKLFF

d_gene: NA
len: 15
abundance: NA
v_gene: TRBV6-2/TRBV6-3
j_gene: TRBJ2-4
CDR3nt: TGTGCCAGCAGTCCCTTCACAGGGAACAAAAACATTCAGTACTTC
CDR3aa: CASSPFTGNKNIQYF

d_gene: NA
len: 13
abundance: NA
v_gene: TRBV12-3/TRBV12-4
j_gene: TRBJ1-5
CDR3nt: TGTGCCAGCAGTTTCAACGGTAATCAGCCCCAGCATTTT
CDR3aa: CASSFNGNQPQHF

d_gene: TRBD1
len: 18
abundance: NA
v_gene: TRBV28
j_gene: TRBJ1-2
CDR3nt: TGTGCCAGCAGTTTCCCCGCCCACCTCTCGGGACAGGGAGGGGGCTACACCTTC
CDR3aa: CASSFPAHLSGQGGGYTF

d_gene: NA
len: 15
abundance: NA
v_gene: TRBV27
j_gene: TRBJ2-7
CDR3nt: TGTGCCAGCAGTGCGACGGGGCGGGCGCATGGCGAGCAGTACTTC
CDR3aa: CASSATGRAHGEQYF

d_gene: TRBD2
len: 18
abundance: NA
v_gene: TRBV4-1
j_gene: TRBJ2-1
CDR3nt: TGCGCCAGCAGCATACAGCAAGGCCTAGCGGGGGTCGTAAGTGAGCAGTTCTTC
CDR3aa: CASSIQQGLAGVVSEQFF

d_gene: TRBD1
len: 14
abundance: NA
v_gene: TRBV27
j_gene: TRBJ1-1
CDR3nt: TGTGCCAGCAGTTCCTCCGACAGGGGGCTTGAAGCTTTCTTT
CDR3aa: CASSSSDRGLEAFF

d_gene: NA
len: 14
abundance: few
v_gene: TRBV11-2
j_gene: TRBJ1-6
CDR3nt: TGTGCCAGCAGCTTAGGGTGGGGGGGCTCACCCCTCCACTTT
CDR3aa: CASSLGWGGSPLHF

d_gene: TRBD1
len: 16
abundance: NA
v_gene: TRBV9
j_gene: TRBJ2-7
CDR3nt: TGTGCCAGCAGCGTATATTCGGGACAGGGGGCAGGAGAGCAGTACTTC
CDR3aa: CASSVYSGQGAGEQYF

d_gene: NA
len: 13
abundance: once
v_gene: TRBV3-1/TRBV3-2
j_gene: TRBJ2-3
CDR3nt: TGTGCCAGCAGCCCCTACCGGAGAGATACGCAGTATTTT
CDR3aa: CASSPYRRDTQYF

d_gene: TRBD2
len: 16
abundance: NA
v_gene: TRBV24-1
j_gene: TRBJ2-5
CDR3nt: TGTGCCACCAGTGATTGGGGACTAGCAGACCAAGAGACCCAGTACTTC
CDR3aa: CATSDWGLADQETQYF

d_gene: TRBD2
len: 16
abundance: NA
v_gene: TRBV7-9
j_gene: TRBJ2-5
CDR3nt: TGTGCCAGCAGCGGCACGGGACTAGCGGGGGAAGAGACCCAGTACTTC
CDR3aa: CASSGTGLAGEETQYF

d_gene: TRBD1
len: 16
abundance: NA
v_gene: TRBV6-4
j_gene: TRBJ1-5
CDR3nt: TGTGCCAGCAGTGACGAGGGACAGGGCGGCGGGCAGCCCCAGCATTTT
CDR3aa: CASSDEGQGGGQPQHF

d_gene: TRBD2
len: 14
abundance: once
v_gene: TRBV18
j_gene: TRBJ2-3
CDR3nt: TGTGCCAGCTCGGGTAGCGGGGCCCCAGATACGCAGTATTTT
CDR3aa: CASSGSGAPDTQYF

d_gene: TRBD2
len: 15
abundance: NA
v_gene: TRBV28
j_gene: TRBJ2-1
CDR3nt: TGTGCCAGCAGCCGACCGGGACTAGCGGGGGATGAGCAGTTCTTC
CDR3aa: CASSRPGLAGDEQFF

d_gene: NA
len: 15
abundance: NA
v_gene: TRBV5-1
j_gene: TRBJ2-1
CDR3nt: TGCGCCAGCAGCTTGCAGGTTTCATCATACAATGAGCAGTTCTTC
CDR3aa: CASSLQVSSYNEQFF

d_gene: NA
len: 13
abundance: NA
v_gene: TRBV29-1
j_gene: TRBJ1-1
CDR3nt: TGCAGCGTTGAAAGACCGGGGAACACTGAAGCTTTCTTT
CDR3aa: CSVERPGNTEAFF

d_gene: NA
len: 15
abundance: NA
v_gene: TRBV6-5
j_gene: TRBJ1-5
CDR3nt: TGTGCCAGCAGGGCCGGGACAAGGGGGAATCAGCCCCAGCATTTT
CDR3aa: CASRAGTRGNQPQHF

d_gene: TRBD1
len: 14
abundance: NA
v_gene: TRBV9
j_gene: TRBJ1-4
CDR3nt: TGTGCCAGCAGCGTCGGGACAGGGGACGAAAAACTGTTTTTT
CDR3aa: CASSVGTGDEKLFF

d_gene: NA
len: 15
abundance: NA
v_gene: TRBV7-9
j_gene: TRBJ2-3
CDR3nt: TGTGCCAGCAGCCGAATCACTACTAGCACAGATACGCAGTATTTT
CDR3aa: CASSRITTSTDTQYF

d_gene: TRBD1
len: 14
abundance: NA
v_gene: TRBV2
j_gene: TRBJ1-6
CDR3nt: TGTGCCAGCAGTATCCGACAGGGTGGCTCACCCCTCCACTTT
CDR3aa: CASSIRQGGSPLHF

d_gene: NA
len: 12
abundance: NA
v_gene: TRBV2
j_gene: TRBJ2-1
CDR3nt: TGTGCCAGCAGCGACGACAGCAATGAGCAGTTCTTC
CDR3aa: CASSDDSNEQFF

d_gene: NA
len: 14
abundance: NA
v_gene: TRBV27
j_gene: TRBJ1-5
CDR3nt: TGTGCCAGCAGTTTACTGGCTCTGGGTCAGCCCCAGCATTTT
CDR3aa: CASSLLALGQPQHF

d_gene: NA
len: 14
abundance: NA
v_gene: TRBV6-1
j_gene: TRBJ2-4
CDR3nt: TGTGCCAGCAGTGAACACCAGGATGAAAACATTCAGTACTTC
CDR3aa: CASSEHQDENIQYF

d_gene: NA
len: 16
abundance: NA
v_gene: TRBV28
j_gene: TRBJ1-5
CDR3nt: TGTGCCAGCCTCGCTGCGGGGGGCGCAGGGAATCAGCCCCAGCATTTT
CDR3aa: CASLAAGGAGNQPQHF

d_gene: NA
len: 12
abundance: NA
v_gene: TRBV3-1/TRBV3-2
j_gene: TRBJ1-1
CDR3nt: TGTGCCAGCAGCCAAGAGCGCACTGAAGCTTTCTTT
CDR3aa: CASSQERTEAFF

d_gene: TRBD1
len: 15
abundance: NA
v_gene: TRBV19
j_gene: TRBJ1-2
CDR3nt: TGTGCCAGTAGTATCGGACAGGGGGCTCACTATGGCTACACCTTC
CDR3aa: CASSIGQGAHYGYTF

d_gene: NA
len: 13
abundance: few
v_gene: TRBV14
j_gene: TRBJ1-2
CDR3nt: TGTGCCAGCAGCCAAGAACAACCCTATGGCTACACCTTC
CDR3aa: CASSQEQPYGYTF

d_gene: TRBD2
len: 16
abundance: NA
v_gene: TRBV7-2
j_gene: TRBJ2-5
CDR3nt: TGTGCCAGCAGCTTCGCGGGACTAGCGGGGCAAGAGACCCAGTACTTC
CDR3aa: CASSFAGLAGQETQYF

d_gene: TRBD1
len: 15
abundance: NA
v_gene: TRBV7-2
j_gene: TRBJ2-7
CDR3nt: TGTGCCAGCAGCTTAGTTCCGGACAGGGCCTACGAGCAGTACTTC
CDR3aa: CASSLVPDRAYEQYF

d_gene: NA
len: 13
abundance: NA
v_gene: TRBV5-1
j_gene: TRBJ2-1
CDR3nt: TGCGCCAGCAGTTCCGGAGGGGCACTTGAGCAGTTCTTC
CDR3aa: CASSSGGALEQFF

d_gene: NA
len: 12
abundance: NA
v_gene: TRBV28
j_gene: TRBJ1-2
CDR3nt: TGTGCCAGCAGTTTACTAGGTTTTGGCTACACCTTC
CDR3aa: CASSLLGFGYTF

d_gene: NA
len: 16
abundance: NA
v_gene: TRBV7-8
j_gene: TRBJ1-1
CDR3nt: TGTGCCAGCAGCCTATCACAGTCCCCGAGGAACACTGAAGCTTTCTTT
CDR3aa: CASSLSQSPRNTEAFF

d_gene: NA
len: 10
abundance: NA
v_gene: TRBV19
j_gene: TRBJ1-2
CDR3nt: TGTGCCAGCTTCTCAGGTGGCTACACCTTC
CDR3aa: CASFSGGYTF

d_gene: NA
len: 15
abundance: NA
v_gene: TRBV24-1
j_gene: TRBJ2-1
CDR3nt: TGTGCCACCAGTGACCCCGGGACATCCGGCGCGGAGCAGTTCTTC
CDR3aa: CATSDPGTSGAEQFF

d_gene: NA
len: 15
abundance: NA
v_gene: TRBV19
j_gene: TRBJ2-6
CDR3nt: TGTGCCAGTAGTCCTCAAAGCTCTGGGGCCAACGTCCTGACTTTC
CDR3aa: CASSPQSSGANVLTF

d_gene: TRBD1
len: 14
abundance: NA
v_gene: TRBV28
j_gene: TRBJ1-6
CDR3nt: TGTGCCAGCAGCTATAGACAGGGAGGTCGAGCCCTCCACTTT
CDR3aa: CASSYRQGGRALHF

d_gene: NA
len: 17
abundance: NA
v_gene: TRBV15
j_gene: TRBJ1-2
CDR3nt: TGTGCCACCAGCAGAGACGCCAGGTCCCATTTGGGCTATGGCTACACCTTC
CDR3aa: CATSRDARSHLGYGYTF

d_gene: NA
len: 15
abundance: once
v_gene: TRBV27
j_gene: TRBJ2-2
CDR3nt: TGTGCCAGCAGTTTATCGATGGGGAGCACCGGGGAGCTGTTTTTT
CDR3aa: CASSLSMGSTGELFF

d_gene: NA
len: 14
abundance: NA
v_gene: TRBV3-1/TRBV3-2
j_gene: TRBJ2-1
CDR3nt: TGTGCCAGCAGCCAAGAGCAAGGGGCGATGGAGCAGTTCTTC
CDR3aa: CASSQEQGAMEQFF

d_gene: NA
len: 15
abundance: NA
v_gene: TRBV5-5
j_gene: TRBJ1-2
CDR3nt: TGTGCCAGCAGCGCTATCGACAGCACTAACTATGGCTACACCTTC
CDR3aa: CASSAIDSTNYGYTF

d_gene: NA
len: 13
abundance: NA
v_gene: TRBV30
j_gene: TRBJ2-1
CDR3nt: TGTGCCTGGAGTGACGCGGGGGCCAATGAGCAGTTCTTC
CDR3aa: CAWSDAGANEQFF

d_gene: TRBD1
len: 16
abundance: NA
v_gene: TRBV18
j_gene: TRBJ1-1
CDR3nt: TGTGCCAGCTCACAAGCCGGGACAGAATATAACACTGAAGCTTTCTTT
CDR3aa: CASSQAGTEYNTEAFF

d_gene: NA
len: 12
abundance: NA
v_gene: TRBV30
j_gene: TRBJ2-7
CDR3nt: TGTGCCTGGACAGGGATTAGGGACGAGCAGTACTTC
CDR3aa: CAWTGIRDEQYF

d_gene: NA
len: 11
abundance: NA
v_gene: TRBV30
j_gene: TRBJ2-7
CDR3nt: TGTGCCTGGATAGCCTCCTACGAGCAGTACTTC
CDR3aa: CAWIASYEQYF